Below, one T cell receptor beta chain is given with its context. Its antigen remains unknown. This entry belongs to a study of T cell repertoires in cytomegalovirus infection. Turning to the study itself: The authors relied on CMV epitopes, both recently identified HLA-C-restricted and well-studied HLA-B-restricted. General study points: Clonotypes of TCR beta that were HLA-C-restricted and CMV-specific dominated the ex vivo response. Cumulative public TCR beta family frequency identified CMV carriers with the relevant HLA.

MiXCR, applied by TCRdb to the reads, yields one record per CDR3 protein. The data hold approximately 600,000 distinct CDR3 sequences, with 40% observed a single time. This TCR derives from a human donor in good health (CMV status not recorded). Some clones in this sample may be carry-over from other donors' samples. The sequencing here drew on cultured PBMCs, taken from culture after CMV antigen stimulation.

The CDR3 loop is CASSSLTSGRDTQYF. CDR3 nucleotide sequence: TGTGCCAGCAGCTCGCTGACTAGCGGGAGGGATACGCAGTATTTT. The chain is built from TRBV7-9 and TRBJ2-3; 13 nucleotides line up with TRBD2. After removal of 4 bases from V and 6 bases from J, the junction contained 4 bases not matched to a gene. CDR3 size: 15 residues. Germline CDR1 and CDR2: SEHNR and FQNEAQ (reference sequence).